Listed here are 28 T cell receptor beta chains from one sample, sequenced in a study of cytomegalovirus exposure and HLA in healthy donors listed by TCRdb under 2017. Libraries were constructed by the immunoSEQ multiplex PCR assay. For the multiplex PCR, a mixture combining 60 forward primers for TCR Vbeta segments and 13 reverse primers for TCR Jbeta segments was used. As stored in TCRdb, this immuneACCESS dataset retains in-frame rearrangements with V and J assigned. A fraction of the clones does not appear; measured against another copy, unresolved V genes explain less than half of the discrepancy, and the remainder lacks a known reason. The sample includes some 140,000 clones, with about 80% observed a single time. Of the sample, about 2.2% is held by the ten largest clones. Specimen: PBMCs. Receptor source: a young man in good health and CMV-seronegative.

V is TRBV15 and J is TRBJ2-1, with D tentatively TRBD2 (7 bases). The CDR3 sequence is 15 residues long. Per germline, CDR1 LNHNV and CDR2 YYDKDF (reference sequence). Trimming took 0 bases from V and 7 from J, leaving 13 bases between them. The CDR3 nucleotides are TGTGCCACCAGCAGAGATTTGGCGGGGGCAAATGAGCAGTTCTTC. Translation gives CATSRDLAGANEQFF.

Note on this clone: Here the CDR3 omits its conserved ending phenylalanine or tryptophan, so a read error is the likely source. The chain is built from TRBV6-6 and TRBJ1-2; 8 bases agree with TRBD1. The CDR3 contains 13 residues. With V trimmed by 5 bases and J by 5 bases, 4 bases remained unmatched. The germline gives CDR1 MNHNY, CDR2 SVGAGI (reference sequence). CDR3 in amino acids: CASSVDRDYGYTL. For the CDR3, the DNA is TGTGCCAGCAGTGTGGACAGGGATTATGGCTACACCCTC.

The chain has TRBV18 and TRBJ2-7, with 8 positions matching TRBD2. Per the germline V gene, CDR1 is KGHSH and CDR2 is LQKENI. Losses at the gene ends were 2 bases for V and 1 base for J; bases not matched to a gene: 7. CDR3 length: 16 residues. CDR3 in amino acids: CASSPAGTSGSYEQYF. The CDR3 DNA reads TGTGCCAGCTCACCAGCGGGCACTAGCGGTTCCTACGAGCAGTACTTC. Full variable domain (rest looked up from reference TRBV18 and TRBJ2-7): NAGVMQNPRHLVRRRGQEARLRCSPMKGHSHVYWYRQLPEEGLKFMVYLQKENIIDESGMPKERFSAEFPKEGPSILRIQQVVRGDSAAYFCASSPAGTSGSYEQYFGPGTRLTVT.

This chain connects TRBV27 to TRBJ2-1; the D gene is possibly TRBD2 (5 bases). Looked up from germline, CDR1 is MNHEY and CDR2 is SMNVEV (reference sequence). V lost 9 bases, J lost 9 bases, and 18 bases lay in between. The CDR3 loop spans 13 amino acids. The CDR3 spells CASSGILWTEQFF. CDR3 nucleotides: TGTGCCAGTTCCGGGATCCTGTGGACTGAGCAGTTCTTC.

The chain couples TRBV6-5 to TRBJ2-5, with TRBD2 identical over 11 bases. V was pared by 4 bases and J by 4 bases, with 8 bases of the junction left unmatched. Germline assignment: CDR1 MNHEY and CDR2 SVGAGI. There are 16 residues in the CDR3. In nucleotides, the CDR3 is TGTGCCAGCAGTTCCGTAGCGGGAGGGCCGATAGAGACCCAGTACTTC. Residues: CASSSVAGGPIETQYF.

The chain recombines TRBV2 with TRBJ1-4, with a tentative D call TRBD1 (5 bases). Per the germline V gene, CDR1 is SNHLY and CDR2 is FYNNEI. The V gene lost 7 bases and the J gene lost 6 bases, with 15 bases spanning the gap. The CDR3 consists of 14 residues. The CDR3 DNA reads TGTGCCAGCACCGACCGGGGGATTTATGAAAAACTGTTTTTT. This codes for CASTDRGIYEKLFF.

The chain recombines TRBV7-9 with TRBJ1-2, with 8 bases aligning to TRBD1. The V and J ends lost 2 bases and 4 bases, in that order; junction bases with no gene match: 9. This CDR3 is 16 amino acids long. Germline values: CDR1 SEHNR, CDR2 FQNEAQ (reference sequence). The CDR3 DNA reads as TGTGCCAGCAGCTTAAACCCTCAGGGGGCTAGCTATGGCTACACCTTC. It codes for CASSLNPQGASYGYTF.

The chain recombines TRBV7-9 with TRBJ2-5; perhaps TRBD2 as D (5 bases). CDR1 is SEHNR and CDR2 is FQNEAQ in the germline V gene (reference sequence). Between the trimmed V and J ends, which lost 2 bases and 0 bases, there was a span of 13 bases. The CDR3 totals 16 residues. CDR3 sequence: CASSLPSHEYQETQYF. CDR3 DNA: TGTGCCAGCAGCTTACCTAGCCACGAGTACCAAGAGACCCAGTACTTC.

The chain employs TRBV27 and TRBJ2-7; D perhaps matches TRBD2 (5 bases). Trimming removed 6 bases from V and 2 bases from J, with 11 bases in between. Germline V gives CDR1 MNHEY, CDR2 SMNVEV (reference sequence). This CDR3 contains 13 residues. CDR3 in amino acids: CASRSAGAYEQYF. The CDR3 region has the DNA TGTGCCAGCAGATCCGCGGGTGCCTACGAGCAGTACTTC.

The chain uses TRBV29-1 and TRBJ2-5; perhaps TRBD2 as D (5 bases). The J call may be faulty, since TRBJ2-7 better matches the DNA end. The length of the CDR3 is 11 residues. Germline V gene data show CDR1 as SQVTM and CDR2 as ANQGSEA. The CDR3 protein is CSVGAGFEQYF. CDR3 nucleotide sequence: TGCAGCGTTGGGGCGGGTTTCGAGCAGTACTTC.

The V gene is TRBV2, the J gene TRBJ2-1; the D gene is possibly TRBD2 (7 bases). Germline values: CDR1 SNHLY, CDR2 FYNNEI. V gave up 8 bases and J gave up 6 bases, with 20 bases separating them. The CDR3 contains 15 residues. CDR3 bases: TGTGCCAGCCCAAGGGGGGGAGCGGTCATCAATGAGCAGTTCTTC. It translates to CASPRGGAVINEQFF.

This rearrangement joins TRBV19 to TRBJ1-1, with 8 bases aligning to TRBD1. Germline values: CDR1 LNHDA, CDR2 SQIVND (reference sequence). The CDR3 extends over 19 amino acids. V lost 5 bases to trimming and J lost 0 bases; unmatched junction nucleotides: 17. CDR3 in amino acids: CASSPGGTGLIAVNTEAFF. The CDR3 coding sequence is TGTGCCAGTAGTCCGGGCGGGACAGGTTTGATCGCGGTGAACACTGAAGCTTTCTTT. Together with reference TRBV19 and TRBJ1-1, the CDR3 gives the full variable domain: DGGITQSPKYLFRKEGQNVTLSCEQNLNHDAMYWYRQDPGQGLRLIYYSQIVNDFQKGDIAEGYSVSREKKESFPLTVTSAQKNPTAFYLCASSPGGTGLIAVNTEAFFGQGTRLTVV.

This clone was seen more than once but under ten times. This sequence joins TRBV5-1 and TRBJ2-2, with 11 bases fitting TRBD2. The CDR3 totals 17 residues. Germline lookup yields CDR1 SGHRS and CDR2 YFSETQ. Losses at the gene ends were 3 bases for V and 1 base for J; bases not matched to a gene: 5. The CDR3 nucleotides are TGCGCCAGCAGCTGGGCTGGGACTAGCGGGAACACCGGGGAGCTGTTTTTT. Translation: CASSWAGTSGNTGELFF. The variable domain in full, with the rest retrieved from reference TRBV5-1 and TRBJ2-2, is KAGVTQTPRYLIKTRGQQVTLSCSPISGHRSVSWYQQTPGQGLQFLFEYFSETQRNKGNFPGRFSGRQFSNSRSEMNVSTLELGDSALYLCASSWAGTSGNTGELFFGEGSRLTVL.

This clone was seen a handful of times. The chain employs TRBV6-1 and TRBJ2-1; no clear D gene. V lost 8 bases to trimming and J lost 9 bases, with 14 bases between them. Looked up from germline, CDR1 is MNHNS and CDR2 is SASEGT. The CDR3 has 12 residues. CDR3 protein: CASRPRDFEQFF. DNA of the CDR3: TGTGCCAGCCGGCCTAGAGATTTTGAGCAGTTCTTC.

The chain carries TRBV9 and TRBJ1-5; 7 positions match TRBD1. Germline V gives CDR1 SGDLS, CDR2 YYNGEE. V shed 4 bases and J 0 bases; nucleotides not matched to a gene: 4. CDR3 length: 15 amino acids. CDR3 residues: CASSPTGNSNQPQHF. The DNA for the CDR3 is TGTGCCAGCAGCCCGACAGGGAATAGCAATCAGCCCCAGCATTTT.

The rearrangement uses TRBV4-1 and TRBJ2-7, with 8 bases identical to TRBD2. The CDR3 extends over 12 amino acids. J gave up 4 bases and V 4 bases, and 0 bases lay outside the gene matches. CDR1 and CDR2 (germline): MGHRA, YSYEKL. Written as DNA, the CDR3 is TGCGCCAGCAGCCCGGGAGGGTACGAGCAGTACTTC. This encodes CASSPGGYEQYF.

This chain links TRBV30 with TRBJ2-7, with D possibly being TRBD2 (5 bases). The V gene's germline CDR1 is GTSNPN and CDR2 SVGIG (reference sequence). This CDR3 has 12 amino acids. Trimming stripped 0 bases from V and 11 bases from J, with 14 bases between. CDR3 amino acids: CAWSVPSTREYF. The CDR3 DNA reads TGTGCCTGGAGTGTCCCTTCGACGAGGGAGTACTTC.

The chain couples TRBV7-9 to TRBJ1-1, with D unclear. The CDR3 totals 14 residues. Germline-derived CDR1 and CDR2 are SEHNR and FQNEAQ (reference sequence). V was shortened by 2 bases and J by 0 bases, with 7 bases between the two germline ends. For the CDR3, the DNA is TGTGCCAGCAGCTTACTATCTTTGAACACTGAAGCTTTCTTT. As protein: CASSLLSLNTEAFF. Filled out from reference TRBV7-9 and TRBJ1-1, the complete variable domain reads DTGVSQNPRHKITKRGQNVTFRCDPISEHNRLYWYRQTLGQGPEFLTYFQNEAQLEKSRLLSDRFSAERPKGSFSTLEIQRTEQGDSAMYLCASSLLSLNTEAFFGQGTRLTVV.

This clone was counted a few times. One end of the junction varies from germline; a read error may be responsible. The chain combines TRBV7-9 with TRBJ1-2; D gene uncertain. This CDR3 region has 12 residues. The germline V gene has CDR1 SEHNR and CDR2 FQNEAQ (reference sequence). The CDR3 sequence is CSSSRSEEGYTF. CDR3 nucleotide sequence: TGTTCCAGCAGTCGTAGCGAGGAGGGCTACACCTTC.

The chain couples TRBV6-6 to TRBJ1-4, with 7 nucleotides matching TRBD1. The trim removed 6 bases at V and 8 bases at J, leaving 12 bases unmatched. The CDR3 spans 15 residues. Germline V gives CDR1 MNHNY, CDR2 SVGAGI (reference sequence). The CDR3 DNA reads as TGTGCCAGCAGATTCCGAGGGGGCGAGAGCGAAAAACTGTTTTTT. Its translation: CASRFRGGESEKLFF.

Only one count was recorded for this clone. The chain uses TRBV18 and TRBJ2-5, with 7 bases that match TRBD2. Germline CDR1 KGHSH, CDR2 LQKENI. The V segment lost 3 bases and the J segment 3 bases; nucleotides outside the gene matches: 4. The CDR3 extends over 14 amino acids. The CDR3 region is CASSPASGEETQYF. In nucleotides, the CDR3 is TGTGCCAGCTCACCGGCTAGCGGAGAAGAGACCCAGTACTTC. Complete variable domain (other parts from reference TRBV18 and TRBJ2-5): NAGVMQNPRHLVRRRGQEARLRCSPMKGHSHVYWYRQLPEEGLKFMVYLQKENIIDESGMPKERFSAEFPKEGPSILRIQQVVRGDSAAYFCASSPASGEETQYFGPGTRLLVL.

This rearrangement joins TRBV10-2 to TRBJ2-3, with D possibly matching TRBD2 (6 bases). This CDR3 comprises 14 residues. Per germline, CDR1 WSHSY and CDR2 SAAADI. Trimming removed 6 bases at V and 4 bases at J, with 14 bases between. The CDR3 sequence: CASRRVASADTQYF. In nucleotides, the CDR3 is TGCGCCAGCAGAAGGGTCGCTAGCGCAGATACGCAGTATTTT.

The J gene is TRBJ1-1, the V gene TRBV7-8, with TRBD1 identical over 9 bases. CDR3 length equals 15 residues. With V trimmed by 4 bases and J by 1 base, 4 bases remained unmatched. Per the germline V gene, CDR1 is SGHVS and CDR2 is FQNEAQ. The CDR3 bases are TGTGCCAGCAGCTCAGCGGACAGGGGGAACACTGAAGCTTTCTTT. Protein product: CASSSADRGNTEAFF.

V is TRBV19 and J is TRBJ2-7; D might be TRBD2 (5 bases). The CDR3 sequence is 15 residues long. Trimming pared 1 base from V and 4 bases from J, leaving 14 bases between. From germline, CDR1 is LNHDA and CDR2 SQIVND (reference sequence). CDR3 region: CASSIGRSGDYEQYF. CDR3 DNA sequence: TGTGCCAGTAGTATAGGGAGAAGCGGAGATTACGAGCAGTACTTC.

The chain joins TRBV28 to TRBJ1-1, with unresolved D. The CDR3 loop spans 15 amino acids. Trimming removed 2 bases at V and 3 bases at J, with 13 bases between. Germline V gives CDR1 MDHEN, CDR2 SYDVKM. The CDR3 loop is CASSLPLQRDTEAFF. The DNA for the CDR3 is TGTGCCAGCAGTTTACCACTCCAACGGGACACTGAAGCTTTCTTT.

The rearrangement uses TRBV13 and TRBJ1-2; unclear D gene. V was shortened by 0 bases and J by 1 base, with 6 bases between the two germline ends. Germline loops: CDR1 PRHDT, CDR2 FYEKMQ (reference sequence). This CDR3 spans 14 amino acids. CDR3 region: CASSLGRGNYGYTF. As DNA, the CDR3 is TGTGCCAGCAGCTTAGGTCGGGGTAACTATGGCTACACCTTC.

This rearrangement joins TRBV7-9 to TRBJ1-1; D gene uncertain. Trimming left V 5 bases short and J 5 bases short, with 12 bases between. The CDR3 is made up of 13 amino acids. The germline V gene encodes CDR1 SEHNR and CDR2 FQNEAQ (reference sequence). The CDR3, as DNA: TGTGCCAGCAGCCCCAACCCTGAGACTGAAGCTTTCTTT. Encoded protein: CASSPNPETEAFF.

This clone showed up just a few times. This rearrangement joins TRBV4-2 to TRBJ1-4; D is ambiguous. CDR1 is LGHNA and CDR2 is YNFKEQ in the germline V gene. The CDR3 covers 15 residues. With 1 base removed from V and 1 base from J, the gap between germline ends came to 7 bases. DNA for the CDR3: TGTGCCAGCAGCCAAGCGGAGGGAACTAATGAAAAACTGTTTTTT. As protein: CASSQAEGTNEKLFF.